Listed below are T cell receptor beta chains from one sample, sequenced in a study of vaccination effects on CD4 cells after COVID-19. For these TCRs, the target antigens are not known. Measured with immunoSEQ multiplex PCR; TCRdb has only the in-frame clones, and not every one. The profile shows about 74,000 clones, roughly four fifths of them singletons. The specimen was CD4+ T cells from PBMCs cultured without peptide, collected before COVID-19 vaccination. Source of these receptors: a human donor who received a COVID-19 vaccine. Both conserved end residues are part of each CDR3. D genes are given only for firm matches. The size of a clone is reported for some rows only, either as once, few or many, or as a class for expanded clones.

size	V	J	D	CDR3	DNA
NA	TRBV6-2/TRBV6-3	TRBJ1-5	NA	CASSYQERQPQHF	TGTGCCAGCAGTTATCAGGAACGTCAGCCCCAGCATTTT
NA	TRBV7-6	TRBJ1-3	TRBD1	CASSSLPGGTAGNTIYF	TGTGCCAGCAGCTCACTACCGGGAGGGACAGCTGGAAACACCATATATTTT
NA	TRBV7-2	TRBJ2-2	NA	CASSLRDTGELFF	TGTGCCAGCAGCTTAAGGGACACCGGGGAGCTGTTTTTT
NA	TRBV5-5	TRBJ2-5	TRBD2	CASSPGLAGAGETQYF	TGTGCCAGCAGCCCAGGACTAGCGGGGGCGGGGGAGACCCAGTACTTC
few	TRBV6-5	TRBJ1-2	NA	CASSYSEYEGRHTF	TGTGCCAGCAGTTACTCGGAGTATGAGGGGAGGCACACCTTC
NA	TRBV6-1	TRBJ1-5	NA	CASSELGPSSDSSNQPQHF	TGTGCCAGCAGTGAATTAGGTCCCTCGTCGGACAGTAGCAATCAGCCCCAGCATTTT
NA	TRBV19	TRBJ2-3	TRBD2	CASSFQRGPSTDTQYF	TGTGCCAGTAGTTTCCAGCGGGGGCCTAGCACAGATACGCAGTATTTT
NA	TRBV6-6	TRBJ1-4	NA	CASSYRARRGEKLFF	TGTGCCAGCAGTTATAGGGCCAGACGGGGTGAAAAACTGTTTTTT
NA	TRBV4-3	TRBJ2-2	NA	CASSQETGELFF	TGCGCCAGCAGCCAAGAGACCGGGGAGCTGTTTTTT
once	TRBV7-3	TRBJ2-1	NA	CASSPRRVGSSYNEQFF	TGTGCCAGCAGCCCCCGAAGGGTCGGGAGCTCCTACAATGAGCAGTTCTTC
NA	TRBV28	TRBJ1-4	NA	CASRARLSLATNEKLFF	TGTGCCAGCAGGGCCCGGCTCTCCCTCGCAACTAATGAAAAACTGTTTTTT
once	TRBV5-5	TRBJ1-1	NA	CASSFLRGTNTEAFF	TGTGCCAGCAGCTTTCTGAGGGGGACGAACACTGAAGCTTTCTTT
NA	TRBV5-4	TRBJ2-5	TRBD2	CASSGKTSGQETQYF	TGTGCCAGCAGCGGTAAAACTAGCGGGCAAGAGACCCAGTACTTC
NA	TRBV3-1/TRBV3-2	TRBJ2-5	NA	CASSVSGGQETQYF	TGTGCCAGCAGCGTGTCCGGTGGTCAAGAGACCCAGTACTTC
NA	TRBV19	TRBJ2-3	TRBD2	CASSKGTSGALGTQYF	TGTGCCAGTAGTAAAGGAACTAGCGGGGCATTAGGTACGCAGTATTTT
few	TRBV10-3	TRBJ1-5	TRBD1	CAIKGTGDQPQHF	TGTGCCATCAAAGGGACAGGGGATCAGCCCCAGCATTTT
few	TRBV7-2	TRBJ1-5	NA	CASSRGQGLQPQHF	TGTGCCAGCAGCAGGGGCCAAGGCCTTCAGCCCCAGCATTTT
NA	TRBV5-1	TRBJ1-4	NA	CASSPTGSGNEKLFF	TGCGCCAGCAGCCCCACGGGTTCTGGTAATGAAAAACTGTTTTTT
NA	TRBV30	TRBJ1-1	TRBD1	CAWSRQGSFGIAFF	TGTGCCTGGAGTAGACAGGGATCGTTCGGGATTGCTTTCTTT
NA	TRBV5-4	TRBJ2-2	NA	CASSTGYTGELFF	TGTGCCAGCAGCACAGGATACACCGGGGAGCTGTTTTTT
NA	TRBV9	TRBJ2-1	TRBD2	CASSAPRASGEPYNEQFF	TGTGCCAGCAGCGCCCCAAGGGCTAGCGGCGAACCCTACAATGAGCAGTTCTTC
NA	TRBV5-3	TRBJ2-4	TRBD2	CARSDYSGGAGVAKNIQYF	TGTGCCAGAAGCGATTATAGCGGGGGGGCCGGGGTAGCCAAAAACATTCAGTACTTC
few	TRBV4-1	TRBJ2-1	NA	CASSPLTANNEQFF	TGCGCCAGCAGCCCACTGACTGCAAACAATGAGCAGTTCTTC
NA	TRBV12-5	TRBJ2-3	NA	CASGGRLGTSTDTQYF	TGTGCTAGTGGTGGGAGGTTGGGAACTAGCACAGATACGCAGTATTTT
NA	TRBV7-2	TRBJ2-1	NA	CASSQDRNNEQFF	TGTGCCAGCAGCCAGGACAGAAACAATGAGCAGTTCTTC
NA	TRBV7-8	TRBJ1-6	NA	CASSLVGDNSPLHF	TGTGCCAGCAGCTTAGTGGGGGATAATTCACCCCTCCACTTT
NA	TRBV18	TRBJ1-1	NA	CASSPESSGHLNTEAFF	TGTGCCAGCTCACCAGAATCATCCGGACACCTGAACACTGAAGCTTTCTTT
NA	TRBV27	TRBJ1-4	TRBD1	CASSSYRGWDATNEKLFF	TGTGCCAGCAGTTCCTACAGGGGATGGGATGCAACTAATGAAAAACTGTTTTTT
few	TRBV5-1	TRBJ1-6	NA	CASSLSFPSGFNSPLHF	TGCGCCAGCAGCTTAAGTTTTCCATCGGGGTTTAATTCACCCCTCCACTTT
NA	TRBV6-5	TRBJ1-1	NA	CASSLLRNTEAFF	TGTGCCAGCAGTTTGTTGAGGAACACTGAAGCTTTCTTT
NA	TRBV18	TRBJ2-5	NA	CASSPAAGGETQYF	TGTGCCAGCTCACCCGCTGCGGGTGGAGAGACCCAGTACTTC
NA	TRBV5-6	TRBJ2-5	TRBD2	CASSDTREGETQYF	TGTGCCAGCAGCGACACCCGGGAGGGAGAGACCCAGTACTTC
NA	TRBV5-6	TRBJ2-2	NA	CASILKGGGTGELFF	TGTGCCAGCATTCTAAAAGGAGGGGGCACCGGGGAGCTGTTTTTT
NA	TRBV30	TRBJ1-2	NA	CAWRTQPGYGYTF	TGTGCCTGGAGGACGCAGCCGGGCTATGGCTACACCTTC
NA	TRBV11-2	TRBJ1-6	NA	CASSQRQAYNSPLHF	TGTGCCAGCAGCCAGAGACAGGCCTATAATTCACCCCTCCACTTT
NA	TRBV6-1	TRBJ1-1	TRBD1	CASSEYRGHGEAFF	TGTGCCAGCAGTGAATACAGGGGTCACGGTGAAGCTTTCTTT
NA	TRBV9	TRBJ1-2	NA	CASSVGQYGYTF	TGTGCCAGCAGCGTAGGTCAGTATGGCTACACCTTC
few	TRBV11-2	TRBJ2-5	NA	CASSQGTNQQETQYF	TGTGCCAGCAGCCAAGGGACAAATCAACAAGAGACCCAGTACTTC
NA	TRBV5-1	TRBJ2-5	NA	CASSLAVTQGTQYF	TGCGCCAGCAGCTTGGCCGTAACCCAGGGGACCCAGTACTTC
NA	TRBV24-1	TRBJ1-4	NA	CATSDWDGSNEKLFF	TGTGCCACCAGTGATTGGGACGGCAGTAATGAAAAACTGTTTTTT
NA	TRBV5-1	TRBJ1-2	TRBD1	CASSLTGGTNYGYTF	TGCGCCAGCAGCCTAACAGGGGGCACTAACTATGGCTACACCTTC
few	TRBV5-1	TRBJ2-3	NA	CASSLVGYTDTQYF	TGCGCCAGCAGCTTGGTAGGGTACACAGATACGCAGTATTTT
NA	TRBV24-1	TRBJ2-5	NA	CATSDLTIGEETQYF	TGTGCCACCAGTGATTTGACTATAGGGGAAGAGACCCAGTACTTC
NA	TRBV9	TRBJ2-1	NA	CASSAPRGAFYNEQFF	TGTGCCAGCAGCGCTCCCCGGGGGGCCTTCTACAATGAGCAGTTCTTC
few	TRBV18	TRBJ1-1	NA	CASSQTVGDGTEAFF	TGTGCCAGCTCACAAACAGTGGGAGATGGCACTGAAGCTTTCTTT
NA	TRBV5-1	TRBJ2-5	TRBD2	CASSRTHLLAGQETQYF	TGCGCCAGCAGCCGAACTCACCTACTAGCGGGGCAAGAGACCCAGTACTTC
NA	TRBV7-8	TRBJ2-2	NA	CASSYARNTGELFF	TGTGCCAGCAGCTACGCTAGGAACACCGGGGAGCTGTTTTTT